This is a list of T cell receptor beta chains from one sample in a study of shared clonotypes between healthy human individuals. Libraries were prepared by immunoSEQ multiplex PCR; TCRdb keeps only in-frame clonotypes and omits some of them. Here the sample spans around 510,000 clones, around 80% being singletons. Sequenced material: PBMCs. These receptors came from a woman aged 40 to 50 in good health. Some clones in this sample may be carry-over from other donors' samples. Both conserved end residues are part of each CDR3. Each record gives: J gene, V gene, D gene, clone size, CDR3 protein, CDR3 DNA. A D gene is named only where the DNA matches it firmly. Expanded clones are given a class, and other clones once, few, many or no size at all.

j_gene: TRBJ1-5
v_gene: TRBV11-2
d_gene: TRBD1
abundance: .
CDR3aa: CASSSSPDRVNQPQHF
CDR3nt: TGTGCCAGCAGCTCTTCCCCGGACAGGGTAAATCAGCCCCAGCATTTT

j_gene: TRBJ2-7
v_gene: TRBV18
d_gene: TRBD2
abundance: .
CDR3aa: CASSPRRGEEQYF
CDR3nt: TGTGCCAGCTCACCACGGCGGGGGGAGGAGCAGTACTTC

j_gene: TRBJ2-2
v_gene: TRBV9
d_gene: .
abundance: .
CDR3aa: CASSVVGSYTGELFF
CDR3nt: TGTGCCAGCAGCGTCGTTGGCAGTTACACCGGGGAGCTGTTTTTT

j_gene: TRBJ2-7
v_gene: TRBV28
d_gene: .
abundance: .
CDR3aa: CASSLVADYEQYF
CDR3nt: TGTGCCAGCAGTTTAGTGGCGGACTACGAGCAGTACTTC

j_gene: TRBJ2-7
v_gene: TRBV27
d_gene: .
abundance: many
CDR3aa: CASSFAGEREQYF
CDR3nt: TGTGCCAGCAGTTTCGCGGGCGAGCGGGAGCAGTACTTC

j_gene: TRBJ2-7
v_gene: TRBV7-9
d_gene: TRBD1
abundance: .
CDR3aa: CASSLGTGTTYEQYF
CDR3nt: TGTGCCAGCAGCTTAGGGACAGGGACGACATACGAGCAGTACTTC

j_gene: TRBJ2-7
v_gene: TRBV11-1
d_gene: TRBD1
abundance: .
CDR3aa: CASSQDRGHEQYF
CDR3nt: TGTGCCAGCAGCCAGGACAGGGGCCACGAGCAGTACTTC

j_gene: TRBJ2-2
v_gene: TRBV19
d_gene: TRBD2
abundance: .
CDR3aa: CASSIGGRTNTGELFF
CDR3nt: TGTGCCAGTAGTATTGGCGGGAGGACGAACACCGGGGAGCTGTTTTTT

j_gene: TRBJ1-5
v_gene: TRBV30
d_gene: .
abundance: .
CDR3aa: CAWSHANSNQPQHF
CDR3nt: TGTGCCTGGAGCCACGCTAATAGCAATCAGCCCCAGCATTTT

j_gene: TRBJ2-1
v_gene: TRBV4-1
d_gene: TRBD2
abundance: .
CDR3aa: CASSQGSFRLAGGYEQFF
CDR3nt: TGCGCCAGCAGCCAAGGAAGCTTCCGGCTAGCGGGAGGATATGAGCAGTTCTTC

j_gene: TRBJ2-3
v_gene: TRBV5-3
d_gene: .
abundance: .
CDR3aa: CARSMKDTQYF
CDR3nt: TGTGCCAGAAGCATGAAAGACACGCAGTATTTT

j_gene: TRBJ2-7
v_gene: TRBV27
d_gene: TRBD2
abundance: once
CDR3aa: CASSISGSDYEQYF
CDR3nt: TGTGCCAGCAGTATCAGCGGGAGTGACTACGAGCAGTACTTC

j_gene: TRBJ1-3
v_gene: TRBV5-1
d_gene: .
abundance: .
CDR3aa: CASSSMVGGNTIYF
CDR3nt: TGCGCCAGCAGCTCGATGGTTGGGGGAAACACCATATATTTT

j_gene: TRBJ2-1
v_gene: TRBV6-6
d_gene: .
abundance: .
CDR3aa: CASSYDRSGEFF
CDR3nt: TGTGCCAGCAGTTACGACAGGTCGGGGGAGTTCTTC

j_gene: TRBJ2-1
v_gene: TRBV7-9
d_gene: .
abundance: .
CDR3aa: CASSLEGGNEQFF
CDR3nt: TGTGCCAGCAGCCTAGAGGGCGGCAATGAGCAGTTCTTC

j_gene: TRBJ2-1
v_gene: TRBV9
d_gene: .
abundance: once
CDR3aa: CANLAVSYNEQFF
CDR3nt: TGTGCCAACTTAGCGGTCTCCTACAATGAGCAGTTCTTC

j_gene: TRBJ2-3
v_gene: TRBV11-2
d_gene: .
abundance: .
CDR3aa: CASSLVTYTDTQYF
CDR3nt: TGTGCCAGCAGCTTAGTCACGTACACAGATACGCAGTATTTT

j_gene: TRBJ2-7
v_gene: TRBV10-3
d_gene: .
abundance: .
CDR3aa: CAISNPESRVSYEQYF
CDR3nt: TGTGCCATCAGTAACCCCGAAAGCCGGGTATCCTACGAGCAGTACTTC

j_gene: TRBJ1-2
v_gene: TRBV7-3
d_gene: .
abundance: .
CDR3aa: CASSLGGSGGYTF
CDR3nt: TGTGCCAGCAGCTTGGGGGGCTCCGGTGGCTACACCTTC

j_gene: TRBJ1-5
v_gene: TRBV5-4
d_gene: TRBD1
abundance: .
CDR3aa: CASSLAGGYEPQHF
CDR3nt: TGTGCCAGCAGCTTAGCAGGGGGGTACGAGCCCCAGCATTTT

j_gene: TRBJ2-2
v_gene: TRBV7-7
d_gene: TRBD2
abundance: .
CDR3aa: CASSLVLAGTGELFF
CDR3nt: TGTGCTAGCAGCTTAGTACTAGCGGGCACCGGGGAGCTGTTTTTT

j_gene: TRBJ1-6
v_gene: TRBV7-9
d_gene: .
abundance: .
CDR3aa: CASSLATGYNSPLHF
CDR3nt: TGTGCCAGCAGCTTAGCAACGGGCTATAATTCACCCCTCCACTTT

j_gene: TRBJ2-7
v_gene: TRBV7-2
d_gene: TRBD2
abundance: .
CDR3aa: CASSSNLGTSEQYF
CDR3nt: TGTGCCAGCAGCTCTAACTTGGGGACTAGCGAGCAGTACTTC

j_gene: TRBJ2-5
v_gene: TRBV20-1
d_gene: .
abundance: .
CDR3aa: CSAGTSRTQYF
CDR3nt: TGCAGTGCCGGGACTTCTAGGACCCAGTACTTC

j_gene: TRBJ2-5
v_gene: TRBV4-2
d_gene: .
abundance: .
CDR3aa: CASSQERVGSEQYF
CDR3nt: TGTGCCAGCAGCCAAGAGAGGGTCGGTTCTGAGCAGTACTTC

j_gene: TRBJ1-2
v_gene: TRBV29-1
d_gene: .
abundance: many
CDR3aa: CSVQNREGYTF
CDR3nt: TGCAGCGTCCAAAACAGAGAGGGCTACACCTTC

j_gene: TRBJ2-5
v_gene: TRBV5-6
d_gene: TRBD2
abundance: .
CDR3aa: CASSSSGRGRETQYF
CDR3nt: TGTGCCAGCAGTTCTAGCGGGAGAGGTCGGGAGACCCAGTACTTC

j_gene: TRBJ1-5
v_gene: TRBV28
d_gene: .
abundance: few
CDR3aa: CASSFPGVSNQPQHF
CDR3nt: TGTGCCAGCAGTTTCCCAGGGGTTAGCAATCAGCCCCAGCATTTT

j_gene: TRBJ2-3
v_gene: TRBV6-6
d_gene: TRBD2
abundance: .
CDR3aa: CASSYSGGDTQYF
CDR3nt: TGTGCCAGCAGTTACTCGGGGGGGGATACGCAGTATTTT

j_gene: TRBJ2-3
v_gene: TRBV5-1
d_gene: .
abundance: .
CDR3aa: CASSLDTGTDTQYF
CDR3nt: TGCGCCAGCAGCTTGGATACGGGGACGGATACGCAGTATTTT

j_gene: TRBJ2-2
v_gene: TRBV19
d_gene: TRBD2
abundance: .
CDR3aa: CASSIGGLAGVGELFF
CDR3nt: TGTGCCAGTAGTATAGGGGGTCTCGCGGGAGTCGGGGAGCTGTTTTTT

j_gene: TRBJ2-7
v_gene: TRBV25-1
d_gene: .
abundance: .
CDR3aa: CASSEFSGRSYEQYF
CDR3nt: TGTGCCAGCAGTGAATTTTCAGGGAGATCCTACGAGCAGTACTTC

j_gene: TRBJ1-2
v_gene: TRBV5-6
d_gene: TRBD1
abundance: .
CDR3aa: CASSLLRTGVVGGYTF
CDR3nt: TGTGCCAGCAGCTTACTCAGGACAGGGGTTGTTGGTGGCTACACCTTC

j_gene: TRBJ1-2
v_gene: TRBV5-1
d_gene: .
abundance: .
CDR3aa: CASSFNPRDYGYTF
CDR3nt: TGCGCCAGCAGCTTTAACCCCCGGGACTATGGCTACACCTTC

j_gene: TRBJ2-6
v_gene: TRBV7-7
d_gene: .
abundance: .
CDR3aa: CASSRYDSATKSGQRLTF
CDR3nt: TGTGCCAGCAGCCGCTACGATAGTGCCACAAAGTCGGGCCAACGTCTGACTTTC

j_gene: TRBJ1-4
v_gene: TRBV30
d_gene: TRBD1
abundance: .
CDR3aa: CATGSPVTGYEKLFF
CDR3nt: TGTGCCACGGGTTCTCCCGTGACAGGGTATGAAAAACTGTTTTTT

j_gene: TRBJ1-1
v_gene: TRBV11-2
d_gene: .
abundance: .
CDR3aa: CASSLGGRTEAFF
CDR3nt: TGTGCCAGCAGCTTGGGGGGGAGGACTGAAGCTTTCTTT

j_gene: TRBJ2-1
v_gene: TRBV7-3
d_gene: TRBD2
abundance: .
CDR3aa: CASSLTGGPWEQFF
CDR3nt: TGTGCCAGCAGCTTAACGGGAGGGCCTTGGGAGCAGTTCTTC

j_gene: TRBJ2-7
v_gene: TRBV19
d_gene: .
abundance: .
CDR3aa: CASSTYTVGVGEQYF
CDR3nt: TGTGCCAGTAGTACGTACACTGTCGGGGTAGGGGAGCAGTACTTC

j_gene: TRBJ2-2
v_gene: TRBV5-4
d_gene: TRBD2
abundance: once
CDR3aa: CASSLRGGDSTGELFF
CDR3nt: TGTGCCAGCAGCTTGCGGGGGGGCGATTCCACCGGGGAGCTGTTTTTT

j_gene: TRBJ2-3
v_gene: TRBV9
d_gene: TRBD2
abundance: .
CDR3aa: CASSVVAGGPHTQYF
CDR3nt: TGTGCCAGCAGCGTAGTAGCGGGAGGGCCTCATACGCAGTATTTT

j_gene: TRBJ1-5
v_gene: TRBV2
d_gene: .
abundance: .
CDR3aa: CASSVQGSNQPQHF
CDR3nt: TGTGCCAGCAGTGTCCAGGGTAGCAATCAGCCCCAGCATTTT

j_gene: TRBJ1-4
v_gene: TRBV7-9
d_gene: TRBD1
abundance: few
CDR3aa: CASSARQGLIVREKLFF
CDR3nt: TGTGCCAGCAGCGCACGACAGGGTCTGATAGTCAGGGAAAAACTGTTTTTT

j_gene: TRBJ2-7
v_gene: TRBV29-1
d_gene: .
abundance: .
CDR3aa: CSAGINSYEQYF
CDR3nt: TGCAGCGCCGGAATCAACTCCTACGAGCAGTACTTC

j_gene: TRBJ2-1
v_gene: TRBV29-1
d_gene: .
abundance: .
CDR3aa: CSVELRHNEQFF
CDR3nt: TGCAGCGTTGAGCTTAGACACAATGAGCAGTTCTTC

j_gene: TRBJ2-1
v_gene: TRBV14
d_gene: .
abundance: .
CDR3aa: CASSQLSQGGNEQFF
CDR3nt: TGTGCCAGCAGCCAGTTGAGCCAGGGGGGCAATGAGCAGTTCTTC

j_gene: TRBJ1-5
v_gene: TRBV28
d_gene: .
abundance: once
CDR3aa: CASSFAAPTQGYQPQHF
CDR3nt: TGTGCCAGCAGTTTCGCAGCTCCGACACAGGGTTATCAGCCCCAGCATTTT

j_gene: TRBJ1-5
v_gene: TRBV5-6
d_gene: TRBD1
abundance: .
CDR3aa: CASSLAGTASDSNQPQHF
CDR3nt: TGTGCCAGCAGCCTGGCGGGGACAGCCTCTGATAGCAATCAGCCCCAGCATTTT

j_gene: TRBJ1-4
v_gene: TRBV18
d_gene: .
abundance: .
CDR3aa: CASSRVRNEKLFF
CDR3nt: TGTGCCAGCTCACGCGTTAGGAATGAAAAACTGTTTTTT

j_gene: TRBJ1-1
v_gene: TRBV6-6
d_gene: .
abundance: once
CDR3aa: CASSYDPAGGAFF
CDR3nt: TGTGCCAGCAGTTACGATCCCGCCGGCGGTGCTTTCTTT

j_gene: TRBJ2-2
v_gene: TRBV9
d_gene: TRBD2
abundance: few
CDR3aa: CASSVSVAGGPRTGELFF
CDR3nt: TGTGCCAGCAGCGTATCGGTAGCGGGAGGGCCTAGGACCGGGGAGCTGTTTTTT

j_gene: TRBJ2-7
v_gene: TRBV18
d_gene: TRBD2
abundance: .
CDR3aa: CASSKTSGRDEQYF
CDR3nt: TGTGCCAGCTCAAAGACTAGCGGGAGAGACGAGCAGTACTTC

j_gene: TRBJ1-5
v_gene: TRBV21-1
d_gene: .
abundance: many
CDR3aa: CASSKVGTGVVLGNQPQHF
CDR3nt: TGTGCCAGCAGCAAAGTGGGGACAGGGGTAGTATTGGGCAATCAGCCCCAGCATTTT

j_gene: TRBJ2-2
v_gene: TRBV11-2
d_gene: .
abundance: .
CDR3aa: CASILVYGELFF
CDR3nt: TGTGCCAGCATCCTGGTTTATGGGGAGCTGTTTTTT

j_gene: TRBJ2-1
v_gene: TRBV9
d_gene: TRBD2
abundance: few
CDR3aa: CASSVTGTSGRGNEQFF
CDR3nt: TGTGCCAGCAGCGTAACCGGGACTAGCGGGAGAGGGAATGAGCAGTTCTTC

j_gene: TRBJ1-2
v_gene: TRBV4-1
d_gene: .
abundance: .
CDR3aa: CASSQVTTDGNYGYTF
CDR3nt: TGCGCCAGCAGCCAAGTCACGACAGACGGAAACTATGGCTACACCTTC

j_gene: TRBJ2-7
v_gene: TRBV14
d_gene: .
abundance: .
CDR3aa: CASSQDSGLPGYEQYF
CDR3nt: TGTGCCAGCAGCCAAGACTCGGGACTCCCCGGGTACGAGCAGTACTTC

j_gene: TRBJ2-3
v_gene: TRBV6-1
d_gene: .
abundance: few
CDR3aa: CASSEAAGSTDTQYF
CDR3nt: TGTGCCAGCAGTGAAGCCGCTGGGAGCACAGATACGCAGTATTTT

j_gene: TRBJ2-3
v_gene: TRBV7-3
d_gene: TRBD2
abundance: .
CDR3aa: CASSLGTSGTQGSQYF
CDR3nt: TGTGCCAGCAGCTTGGGGACTAGCGGGACTCAGGGGTCGCAGTATTTT